The 7 T cell receptor beta chains given below trace back to one sample, sequenced in a study of control samples from healthy donors and cancer patients. The repertoire was sequenced with immunoSEQ multiplex PCR; TCRdb's copy has only in-frame clones and lacks some. The sample lists 100,000 to 150,000 clones, around 93% occurring once. Sequencing was performed on PBMCs. These TCRs come from a man aged 45-60 years with head and neck cancer.

The chain is built from TRBV9 and TRBJ2-7, with a weak D call TRBD1 (5 bases). CDR3 length: 14 residues. Germline V CDR1 and CDR2: SGDLS, YYNGEE. Trimming left V 3 bases short and J 4 bases short, with 14 bases between. CDR3 protein: CASSASGSLYEQYF. The CDR3 nucleotides read TGTGCCAGCAGCGCTTCAGGGTCCCTTTACGAGCAGTACTTC.

The CDR3 DNA reads TGTGCCAGCAGCTCCCCCGCATATTATGGCTACACCTTC. Residues: CASSSPAYYGYTF. The V and J genes are TRBV11-2 and TRBJ1-2; no reliable D call. Germline CDR1 SGHAT, CDR2 FQNNGV. This CDR3 has 13 amino acids. The V end lost 4 bases, the J end lost 5 bases, and 11 bases lay between the germline ends.

The chain is built from TRBV5-5 and TRBJ1-1; 12 bases are shared with TRBD1. CDR3 length: 15 amino acids. CDR1 is SGHKS and CDR2 is YYEKEE in the germline V gene (reference sequence). The J segment lost 3 bases and the V segment lost 5 bases, leaving 5 bases of the junction unmatched. CDR3 sequence (DNA): TGTGCCAGCAGGAGGGGACAGGGGGCCGACACTGAAGCTTTCTTT. This sequence encodes CASRRGQGADTEAFF.

The CDR3 coding sequence is TGCGCCAGCTTCGGGGCGAGGGGTGGCTACACCTTC. The encoded protein is CASFGARGGYTF. The chain is built from TRBV5-1 and TRBJ1-2; possibly TRBD1 for D (5 bases). V lost 7 bases, J lost 7 bases, and 14 bases lay in between. Germline values: CDR1 SGHRS, CDR2 YFSETQ. The length of the CDR3 is 12 residues.

The V gene is TRBV18, the J gene TRBJ1-1; no clear D. The CDR3 spans 15 residues. The germline V gene encodes CDR1 KGHSH and CDR2 LQKENI. Trimming removed 3 bases from V and 6 bases from J, with 17 bases in between. The CDR3 DNA follows: TGTGCCAGCTCACCCCGACCGCAGATAGACGCTGAAGCTTTCTTT. Translated, it gives CASSPRPQIDAEAFF.

The rearrangement uses TRBV30 and TRBJ1-3; D remains ambiguous. V was cut by 0 bases and J by 4 bases, with 13 bases left in between. The V gene's germline CDR1 is GTSNPN and CDR2 SVGIG (reference sequence). The CDR3 sequence is 15 residues long. CDR3 in amino acids: CAWSVLESSGNTIYF. CDR3 DNA sequence: TGTGCCTGGAGTGTACTCGAAAGCTCCGGAAACACCATATATTTT.

This rearrangement joins TRBV19 to TRBJ2-1, with no clear D. This CDR3 is built from 13 residues. V was pared by 6 bases and J by 8 bases, with 14 bases between. Germline V gene lookup returns CDR1 LNHDA and CDR2 SQIVND (reference sequence). CDR3 amino acids: CASSESPVYEQFF. CDR3 nucleotide sequence: TGTGCCAGTAGCGAATCCCCAGTGTATGAGCAGTTCTTC.